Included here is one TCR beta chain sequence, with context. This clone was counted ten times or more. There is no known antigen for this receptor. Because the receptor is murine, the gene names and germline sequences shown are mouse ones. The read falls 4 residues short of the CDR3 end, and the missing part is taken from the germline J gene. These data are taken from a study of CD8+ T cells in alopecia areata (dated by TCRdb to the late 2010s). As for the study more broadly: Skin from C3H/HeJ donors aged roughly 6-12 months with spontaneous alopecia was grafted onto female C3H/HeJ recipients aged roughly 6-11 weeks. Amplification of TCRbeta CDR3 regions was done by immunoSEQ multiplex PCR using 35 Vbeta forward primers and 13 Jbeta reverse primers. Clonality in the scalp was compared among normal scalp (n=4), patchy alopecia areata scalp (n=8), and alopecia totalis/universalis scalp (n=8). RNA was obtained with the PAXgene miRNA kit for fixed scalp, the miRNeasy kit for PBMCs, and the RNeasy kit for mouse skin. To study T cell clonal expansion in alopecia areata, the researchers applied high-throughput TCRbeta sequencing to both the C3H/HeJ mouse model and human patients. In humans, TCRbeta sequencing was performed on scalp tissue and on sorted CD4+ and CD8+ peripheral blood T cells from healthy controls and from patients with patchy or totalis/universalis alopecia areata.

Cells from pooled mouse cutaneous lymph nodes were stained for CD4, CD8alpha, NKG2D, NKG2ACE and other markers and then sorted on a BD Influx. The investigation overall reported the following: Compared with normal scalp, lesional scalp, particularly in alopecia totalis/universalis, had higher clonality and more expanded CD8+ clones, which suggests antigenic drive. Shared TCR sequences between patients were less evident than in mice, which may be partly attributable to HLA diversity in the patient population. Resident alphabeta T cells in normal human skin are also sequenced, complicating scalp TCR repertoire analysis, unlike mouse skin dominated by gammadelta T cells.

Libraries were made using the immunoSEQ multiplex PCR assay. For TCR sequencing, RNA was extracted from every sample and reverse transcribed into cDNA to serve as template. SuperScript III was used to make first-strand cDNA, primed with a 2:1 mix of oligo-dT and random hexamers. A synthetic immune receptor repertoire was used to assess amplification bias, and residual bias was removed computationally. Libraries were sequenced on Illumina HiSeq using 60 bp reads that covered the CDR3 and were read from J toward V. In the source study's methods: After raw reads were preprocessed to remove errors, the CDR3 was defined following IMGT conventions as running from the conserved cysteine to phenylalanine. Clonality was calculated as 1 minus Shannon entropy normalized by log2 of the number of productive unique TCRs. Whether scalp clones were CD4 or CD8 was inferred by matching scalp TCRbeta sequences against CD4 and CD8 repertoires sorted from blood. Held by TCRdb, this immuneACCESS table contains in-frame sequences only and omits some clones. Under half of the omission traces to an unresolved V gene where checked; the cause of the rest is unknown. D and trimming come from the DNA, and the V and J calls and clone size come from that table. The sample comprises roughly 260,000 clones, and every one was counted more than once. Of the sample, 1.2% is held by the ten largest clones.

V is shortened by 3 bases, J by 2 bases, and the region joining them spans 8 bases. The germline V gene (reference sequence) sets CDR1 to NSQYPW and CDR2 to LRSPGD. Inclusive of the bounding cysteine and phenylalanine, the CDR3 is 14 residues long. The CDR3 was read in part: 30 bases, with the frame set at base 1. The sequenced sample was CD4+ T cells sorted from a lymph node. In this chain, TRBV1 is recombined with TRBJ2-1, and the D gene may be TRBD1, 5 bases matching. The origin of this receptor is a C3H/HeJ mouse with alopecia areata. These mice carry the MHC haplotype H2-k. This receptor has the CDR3 CTCSAPGHYAEQFF. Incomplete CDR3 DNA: TGCACCTGCAGTGCTCCAGGGCACTATGCT.